Sequencing of this TCR beta chain was carried out in a study of cytomegalovirus exposure and HLA in healthy donors (dated by TCRdb to 2016 to 2017). For the wider study: In an earlier analysis of 550 to 750 of the donors, around 290 Gb of sequence data and 117 million unique TCR beta sequences from about 179 million T cells were reported. An early release covering roughly 600 HLA-typed donors comprised about 300 gigabases of sequencing data and around 86 million unique TCR sequences. Of the roughly 400 genotyped donors, around 81% fell in the genetic ancestry cluster associated with self-reported Caucasian donors. The aim of the study was to test whether cataloging public T cell receptors could identify signatures of past pathogen exposure. The study used immunosequencing to profile the T cell repertoires of approximately 690 subjects and linked those repertoires to cytomegalovirus serostatus. A separate validation cohort of 100 to 150 different subjects was used in addition to the roughly 620-subject first cohort. High-throughput TCR immunosequencing, statistical association of individual TCRs with disease status, and machine learning were combined to predict cytomegalovirus infection status. To study patterns of TCR occurrence, a later analysis re-analyzed previously published TCR beta repertoires from 700 or so donors and added high-resolution HLA genotyping. In the later analysis, no new phenotypic data were used to find candidate immune exposures; instead, reliance was placed on TCR beta sequences and their occurrence across donors. An earlier analysis of nearly 600 of the donors applied high-throughput TCR beta sequencing to assess whether each TCR beta V gene segment acted as functional or pseudogenic. Donor age, sex, ethnicity and CMV serostatus were compiled together with the repertoire data. A later genetic analysis took genome-wide SNP genotypes for about three fifths of the 666 donors and used that subset as a discovery cohort. Every repertoire in the discovery cohort had been generated on one and the same sequencing platform. HLA typing covered class I and class II loci at four-digit resolution. The number of typed donors differed by locus: about 620-640 for A, B, C, DRB1 and DQB1; some 500 for DQA1; approximately 600 for DPA1; and 400 to 480 for DPB1. Several DR-DQ haplotypes were handled as single units for association and clustering because linkage in the cohort was strong. Across around 400 genotyped donors of the cohort, an average of about 250,000 unique TCR beta nucleotide sequences per donor were sequenced, and roughly 20% of those sequences were non-productive.

Only a few counts were recorded for this clone. Its cognate antigen has yet to be identified. Base qualities are not provided; no much larger clone lies one nucleotide away. The cohort consisted of 650 to 850 healthy bone marrow donors. At the time of sampling, every cohort member was nominally healthy, though immune exposures that went unrecorded were likely present. The donor tested CMV seronegative and was one of the 352 seronegative cohort members. Each donor provided a peripheral blood sample, and peripheral blood mononuclear cells were used for TCR beta sequencing. Genomic DNA extraction from the blood cell samples was performed with the Qiagen DNeasy Blood Extraction Kit. V lost 6 bases and J lost 2 bases, and the count of bases not matched to a germline gene is 3. The CDR3 runs 15 amino acids, cysteine and phenylalanine included. This entry keeps only the CDR3 DNA: 45 bases, framed from base 1. CDR1 and CDR2 are drawn from the germline V gene (reference sequence): MNHEY, SMNVEV.

The library came from the immunoSEQ multiplex PCR assay. A mixture of 60 forward primers for TCR Vbeta segments and 13 reverse primers for TCR Jbeta segments was used in the multiplex PCR. Amplification of the CDR3 region of rearranged TCR beta genes was performed with a multiplex PCR assay on genomic DNA. The amplified TCR beta libraries were sequenced on the Illumina HiSeq System as 87-base-pair reads. The authors' analysis ran thus. A later analysis counted tens of millions of unique TCR beta chains across the 666 repertoires, and approximately 11 million of these chains were shared by at least two donors. Raw reads were error-corrected and collapsed into unique sequences with a nearest-neighbor algorithm that merged closely related sequences to remove PCR and sequencing errors. To assign V, D and J gene segments, CDR3 sequences were aligned to IMGT reference sequences. For a sequence to be retained, a match of at least six nucleotides to both a V gene segment and a J gene segment was required. Rearrangements were classified as productive when the CDR3 lacked stop codons and remained in frame with V and J, and all other rearrangements were classified as non-productive. CDR3 was defined by IMGT convention, running from the second conserved V-encoded cysteine to the conserved J-encoded phenylalanine. The earlier analysis of 450 to 750 of the donors excluded any sequence lacking an unambiguous match to a single V gene segment. In an earlier analysis of several hundred of the donors, V segments were called functional above 56.7% productive rearrangements and were called segregating when the between-donor standard deviation exceeded 5%. A statistical classification framework was built for diagnosing cytomegalovirus status from the catalog of TCR beta chain sequences. In a later analysis, V and J genes were assigned by comparing TCR nucleotide sequences against IMGT/GENE-DB human TR gene sequences. In a later analysis, CDR3 sequences and most-parsimonious VDJ recombination scenarios were assigned using the TCRdist pipeline. In a later analysis, every TCR beta chain was defined by the combination of its CDR3 amino acid sequence and its V-gene family, and reads without a unique V-gene family were dropped. As a way to deal with suspected cross-contamination and a sequencing artifact, a later analysis dropped 500 to 700 nucleotide sequences that were highly shared and had low generation probability. In a later analysis, a clonal expansion index was calculated for each public chain from normalized within-repertoire ranks of inferred template counts. A later analysis computed generation probabilities with a VDJ recombination model fitted to out-of-frame rearrangements, and checked the results against IGoR. In a later analysis, hypergeometric tests were used to score TCR-TCR, TCR-HLA and TCR-CMV co-occurrence, with a repertoire-size bias correction applied to TCR pairs. To estimate false discovery rates, a later analysis permuted the HLA or CMV assignments 20 times. In a later analysis, co-occurring TCRs were grouped using DBSCAN, with TCRdist sequence similarity added in when clustering inside HLA-allele-positive subsets. Co-occurrence clustering excluded repertoires with fewer than 30,000 or more than 120,000 public chains, plus five with anomalous nucleotide sharing. TCRdb holds this immuneACCESS table with in-frame rearrangements only. Some clones are missing; in checked studies, unresolved V genes explain under half, and the rest has no known cause. V and J calls and clone size are given by that table; D and trimming were obtained from the DNA. Recorded for this sample are 100,000 or so clones; roughly 15% of them occurred a single time. The top ten constitute approximately 0.8% of the sample.

Broad study findings and their caveats: Several of the top co-occurrence clusters appeared to be linked to parvovirus B19, influenza, CMV and Epstein-Barr virus, according to a later analysis. A few of the identified cytomegalovirus-associated TCR beta chains were confirmed in vitro to be specific for cytomegalovirus antigens. In both the original and validation cohorts, the classifier was reported to diagnose cytomegalovirus status with high specificity and sensitivity. In a later genetic analysis, fewer N-insertions in productive TCRs were reported among donors in an Asian-associated ancestry cluster than the approximately 710-donor mean. A later analysis found that TCR association rates varied across HLA loci, with DRB1 alleles showing the most associated TCRs and HLA-C alleles the fewest. When HLA alleles, especially DR and DQ, strongly co-occurred, attributing TCR associations to individual alleles was difficult. The authors suggested that the approach could potentially be generalized to other disease states and immunological phenotypes. Because HLA typing was unavailable for some donors at each locus, only the typed subset was used in association tests. Broadly in line with IMGT annotations, most TCR beta V segments showed up in productive rearrangements about 87% or about 30% of the time in an earlier analysis of under 700 of the donors. The cohort was sequenced for TCR beta chains only, and without alpha or paired-chain data the features that could be detected were limited. An association between a missense DCLRE1C variant and V-gene and J-gene trimming of TCR beta chains was found in a later genetic analysis and replicated in an independent cohort. Most TCR sequences were seen in very few donors, while some public TCRs were found in many individuals. Roughly uniform sequencing depth across donors was assumed in presence/absence analyses, although this assumption may not hold. In a later analysis, HLA-associated TCR beta chains showed more clonal expansion and lower generation probabilities than non-associated chains that were equally common. The only immune exposure information available for the cohort was CMV serostatus. A further reported finding was that TCR beta sequences accurately predicted the HLA-A and HLA-B alleles for most subjects in the first cohort. Most CMV-associated TCR beta chains appeared to be HLA-restricted in a later analysis, and the HLA associations seemed to be driven largely by CMV exposure. The earlier analysis of approximately 540 of the donors excluded about 16 rarely observed V segments, including chromosome 9 orphons, because counts were too low. Some IMGT-functional V segments, including TRBV6-2 and TRBV6-3, could not be told apart with the 87-base-pair reads, so those segments were excluded. Correlated functional status among segregating V segments might reflect linkage disequilibrium, but an unknown experimental factor could not be ruled out. A later analysis associated about 17,000 TCR beta sequences with specific HLA alleles at a false discovery rate of 0.05. The study listed 164 TCR beta chains as associated with cytomegalovirus. A group of highly shared sequence variants was considered likely to be a technical artifact of the sequencing pipeline.

Sequenced: PBMCs. Recombination joined TRBV27 with TRBJ2-2; 10 bases in between match TRBD2. This TCR was recovered from a female donor in good health and CMV-seronegative. The nucleotide sequence reads TGTGCCAGCAGCATAGCGGGGGGAAACACCGGGGAGCTGTTTTTT. Its translation is CASSIAGGNTGELFF.